The 21 T cell receptor beta chains in this list originate from one sample, sequenced in a study of cytomegalovirus exposure and HLA in healthy donors. This PCR relied on a set of 60 Vbeta primers and 13 Jbeta primers. The assay was immunoSEQ multiplex PCR, and TCRdb's table has in-frame clones only and misses some. Of over 120,000 clones listed, 70% are singletons. The specimen sequenced was PBMCs. The receptor source for this set is a woman between 55 and 75 years old in good health and CMV-seropositive.

The chain joins TRBV28 to TRBJ2-2; TRBD1 matches 9 bases. The germline V gene has CDR1 MDHEN and CDR2 SYDVKM. The CDR3 is 14 amino acids. The V segment lost 7 bases and the J segment 5 bases; nucleotides outside the gene matches: 5. The CDR3 here is CASIRQGGTGELFF. The CDR3 DNA reads TGTGCCAGCATTCGACAGGGGGGTACCGGGGAGCTGTTTTTT.

This sequence joins TRBV5-1 and TRBJ2-2, with TRBD2 identical over 11 bases. Trimming cost V 4 bases and J 5 bases; bases outside gene matches: 7. The CDR3 has 16 amino acids. The germline V gene encodes CDR1 SGHRS and CDR2 YFSETQ. CDR3 nucleotide sequence: TGCGCCAGCAGCGCACTAGCGGGAGATGGGACCGGGGAGCTGTTTTTT. Protein: CASSALAGDGTGELFF.

The rearrangement links TRBV9 to TRBJ1-3; tentatively, D is TRBD1 (6 bases). Germline V lookup: CDR1 SGDLS, CDR2 YYNGEE. The CDR3 extends over 16 amino acids. Deletions cut 0 bases from V and 1 base from J, with 11 bases between. This CDR3 reads CASSVEGQVSGNTIYF. As DNA, the CDR3 is TGTGCCAGCAGCGTAGAGGGACAAGTTTCTGGAAACACCATATATTTT.

This clone was recorded a few times. The identical CDR3 is also encoded by other nucleotide sequences in the sample. The V gene is TRBV11-2, the J gene TRBJ2-5; D ambiguous. This CDR3 contains 13 residues. Trimming left V 1 base short and J 2 bases short, with 5 bases between. Germline CDR1 is SGHAT and CDR2 is FQNNGV. DNA of the CDR3: TGTGCCAGCAGCTTAGGACTTCAAGAGACCCAGTACTTC. Amino acids: CASSLGLQETQYF.

In this sample, this clone turned up once. CDR3: CASSSVDRGVTEAFF. Written as DNA, the CDR3 is TGTGCCAGCAGCTCGGTCGACAGGGGCGTAACTGAAGCTTTCTTT. This chain uses TRBV11-2 with TRBJ1-1; 8 bases fit TRBD1. The CDR3 has 15 amino acids. Trimming at V came to 4 bases and at J to 5 bases, leaving 9 bases not matched to a gene. Germline V gene sequence: CDR1 SGHAT, CDR2 FQNNGV.

J is TRBJ1-2 and V is TRBV28, with 7 bases matching TRBD1. The germline CDR1 and CDR2 sequences are MDHEN and SYDVKM. V gave up 6 bases and J gave up 8 bases; unmatched junction bases: 6. The CDR3 has 12 amino acids. The DNA for the CDR3 is TGTGCCAGCAGATCTCAGGGGGGAGGCTACACCTTC. It specifies CASRSQGGGYTF.

V gene TRBV6-5 combines with J gene TRBJ1-2; D is perhaps TRBD1 (6 bases). Trimming removed 4 bases at V and 2 bases at J, with 11 bases between. Germline V lookup: CDR1 MNHEY, CDR2 SVGAGI. CDR3 length: 14 residues. The CDR3 DNA is TGTGCCAGCAGTTCCCATACAGGGAACTATGGCTACACCTTC. Encoded protein: CASSSHTGNYGYTF.

CDR3 sequence reads: CASSYRGTANYGYTF. As DNA, the CDR3 is TGTGCCAGCAGTTACAGGGGGACAGCTAACTATGGCTACACCTTC. The chain employs TRBV6-5 and TRBJ1-2; 7 bases fit TRBD1. CDR3 size: 15 residues. The V and J ends lost 2 bases and 0 bases, in that order; junction bases with no gene match: 3. Germline CDR1 MNHEY, CDR2 SVGAGI.

This clone was seen a few times. The chain links TRBV6-1 to TRBJ1-1; no reliable D call. Per the germline V gene, CDR1 is MNHNS and CDR2 is SASEGT. The CDR3 loop spans 14 amino acids. Trimming removed 6 bases at V and 6 bases at J, with 17 bases between. The CDR3 DNA is TGTGCCAGCAGGTATGTCACGGGTTCGGCTGAAGCTTTCTTT. It is translated as CASRYVTGSAEAFF.

The chain links TRBV6-1 to TRBJ2-6; no clear D. Trimming pared 2 bases from V and 1 base from J, leaving 12 bases between. Germline V gives CDR1 MNHNS, CDR2 SASEGT. This CDR3 is built from 17 residues. CDR3 amino acids: CASSEWAATSGANVLTF. CDR3 DNA: TGTGCCAGCAGTGAATGGGCAGCCACGTCTGGGGCCAACGTCCTGACTTTC.

This sequence joins TRBV6-1 and TRBJ1-1, with 7 bases aligning to TRBD1. Germline CDR1 MNHNS, CDR2 SASEGT. The CDR3 has 17 amino acids. Trimming at V came to 3 bases and at J to 6 bases, leaving 16 bases not matched to a gene. Written as DNA, the CDR3 is TGTGCCAGCAGTGACCCGACAGGGAAGGGCCCAACTTCTGAAGCTTTCTTT. Residues: CASSDPTGKGPTSEAFF.

The genes are TRBV6-1 and TRBJ1-2, with D perhaps TRBD1 (6 bases). This CDR3 is 14 amino acids long. V dropped 2 bases and J dropped 7 bases, with 14 bases sitting between them. Germline values: CDR1 MNHNS, CDR2 SASEGT. The CDR3 loop is CASSELGQGTGYTF. Here the CDR3 DNA reads TGTGCCAGCAGTGAATTGGGGCAGGGGACTGGCTACACCTTC.

V and J are TRBV6-4 and TRBJ2-3; D gene unclear. This CDR3 region has 15 residues. Trimming left V 0 bases short and J 1 base short, with 8 bases between. The germline CDR1 and CDR2 sequences are MRHNA and SNTAGT. CDR3: CASSDSKLGTDTQYF. CDR3 DNA sequence: TGTGCCAGCAGTGACTCCAAACTCGGCACAGATACGCAGTATTTT.

V gene TRBV19 combines with J gene TRBJ2-1; 9 bases match TRBD2. CDR3 length equals 15 residues. V was clipped by 8 bases and J by 10 bases; unmatched bases: 15. Germline CDR1 and CDR2: LNHDA and SQIVND (reference sequence). The CDR3 sequence: CASQGRSGRREEQFF. DNA for the CDR3: TGTGCCAGTCAGGGGAGGAGCGGGAGGCGGGAGGAGCAGTTCTTC.

The chain uses TRBV5-1 and TRBJ1-2, with D maybe TRBD1 (5 bases). Germline V gene data show CDR1 as SGHRS and CDR2 as YFSETQ. V was clipped by 3 bases and J by 4 bases, with 16 bases between them. The CDR3 extends over 15 amino acids. The CDR3 region is CASSSAGVATYGYTF. As DNA, the CDR3 is TGCGCCAGCAGCTCCGCGGGGGTAGCGACCTATGGCTACACCTTC. Filled out from reference TRBV5-1 and TRBJ1-2, the complete variable domain reads KAGVTQTPRYLIKTRGQQVTLSCSPISGHRSVSWYQQTPGQGLQFLFEYFSETQRNKGNFPGRFSGRQFSNSRSEMNVSTLELGDSALYLCASSSAGVATYGYTFGSGTRLTVV.

The rearrangement uses TRBV14 and TRBJ1-1, with 8 nucleotides matching TRBD1. With V trimmed by 4 bases and J by 4 bases, 5 bases remained unmatched. The germline V gene encodes CDR1 SGHDN and CDR2 FVKESK. CDR3 length: 14 amino acids. CDR3 loop: CASSLQGGGTEAFF. Here the CDR3 DNA reads TGTGCCAGCAGCCTACAGGGGGGGGGCACTGAAGCTTTCTTT.

CDR3 residues: CASTRDRDGQPQHF. The CDR3 DNA is TGTGCCAGTACCAGGGACAGGGATGGTCAGCCCCAGCATTTT. The V call is TRBV19, the J call TRBJ1-5, with 9 positions matching TRBD1. Trimming at V came to 7 bases and at J to 6 bases, leaving 7 bases not matched to a gene. The CDR3 has 14 residues. The germline gives CDR1 LNHDA, CDR2 SQIVND (reference sequence).

The rearrangement joins TRBV7-9 to TRBJ2-7; TRBD2 matches 7 bases. CDR3 length: 16 amino acids. Germline-derived CDR1 and CDR2 are SEHNR and FQNEAQ (reference sequence). Trimming cost V 5 bases and J 2 bases; bases outside gene matches: 12. CDR3 protein: CASSTGSGPTAYEQYF. The CDR3 DNA reads as TGTGCCAGCAGCACCGGTAGCGGGCCGACAGCCTACGAGCAGTACTTC.

The chain employs TRBV5-6 and TRBJ2-1; perhaps TRBD1 as D (5 bases). This CDR3 is built from 16 residues. CDR1 SGHDT and CDR2 YYEEEE come from the germline V gene. V was trimmed by 1 base and J by 1 base, leaving 12 bases between them. The CDR3, as DNA: TGTGCCAGCAGCTTGAGGACACGGTCTTCCTACAATGAGCAGTTCTTC. As protein: CASSLRTRSSYNEQFF.

CDR3 sequence (DNA): TGTGCCAGCAGTTCCCGGGACAGTTCCTACGAGCAGTACTTC. This encodes CASSSRDSSYEQYF. The rearrangement joins TRBV27 to TRBJ2-7; TRBD1 matches 7 bases. The trim removed 4 bases at V and 1 base at J, leaving 4 bases unmatched. The germline CDR1 and CDR2 sequences are MNHEY and SMNVEV (reference sequence). The CDR3 has 14 residues.

The chain couples TRBV6-5 to TRBJ1-1; perhaps TRBD1 as D (6 bases). Germline CDR1 is MNHEY and CDR2 is SVGAGI. The CDR3 extends over 12 amino acids. Trimming removed 6 bases from V and 11 bases from J, with 16 bases in between. For the CDR3, the DNA is TGTGCCAGCAGATCACAGCAGGGGCCCGCTTTCTTT. Its protein product is CASRSQQGPAFF.